The 12 T cell receptor beta chains in this list originate from one sample, sequenced in a study of response to subunit inactivated influenza vaccine. Via MiXCR, TCRdb re-called the RT-PCR reads, giving one row per CDR3 protein. The sample has under 550,000 distinct CDR3 sequences, under 8.5% seen once. This material consisted of PBMCs from blood, taken around 25 months after vaccination. The receptor source for this set is a man between 50 and 69 years old who received an inactivated influenza vaccine.

J is TRBJ2-7 and V is TRBV6-5; no firm D call. Trimming pared 0 bases from V and 0 bases from J, leaving 9 bases between. This CDR3 has 15 amino acids. CDR1 is MNHEY, CDR2 SVGAGI, per germline. The CDR3 coding sequence is TGTGCCAGCAGTTACTCGCCGGCGGTCTCCTACGAGCAGTACTTC. Translation: CASSYSPAVSYEQYF.

The V call is TRBV4-3, the J call TRBJ2-1, with D tentatively TRBD2 (6 bases). V was pared by 1 base and J by 3 bases, with 13 bases between. The CDR3 spans 16 residues. Germline CDR1 reads LGHNA; CDR2 reads YSLEER. This CDR3 reads CASSQAAGRIYNEQFF. As DNA, the CDR3 is TGCGCCAGCAGCCAAGCCGCGGGGAGAATCTACAATGAGCAGTTCTTC.

V is TRBV5-6 and J is TRBJ1-2; the D gene is possibly TRBD1 (5 bases). Germline V gene lookup returns CDR1 SGHDT and CDR2 YYEEEE. The V end lost 4 bases, the J end lost 6 bases, and 13 bases lay between the germline ends. CDR3 size: 13 residues. The CDR3 protein is CASSTDIHNGYTF. The CDR3 coding sequence is TGTGCCAGCAGCACGGACATCCACAATGGCTACACCTTC.

This clonotype was counted many times. The rearrangement links TRBV10-3 to TRBJ1-2; D unresolved. V was clipped by 4 bases and J by 4 bases, with 13 bases between them. Looked up from germline, CDR1 is ENHRY and CDR2 is SYGVKD. CDR3 length: 14 amino acids. CDR3 DNA sequence: TGTGCCATCAGTGCCTTGGATTTGGCCTATGGCTACACCTTC. As protein: CAISALDLAYGYTF.

This clonotype has a count of ten or more. The rearrangement uses TRBV6-1 and TRBJ2-5; D may match TRBD1 or TRBD2 (6 bases each). Germline V lookup: CDR1 MNHNS, CDR2 SASEGT. The CDR3 loop spans 15 amino acids. The germline V and J ends were trimmed by 5 bases and 5 bases, with 18 bases remaining between them. This chain's CDR3 is CASSPRGRGDETQYF. In DNA, the CDR3 is TGTGCCAGCAGTCCGCGGGGCAGGGGAGACGAGACCCAGTACTTC.

Turning to this clonotype: A much larger clone is a single base away; this may be a read error. The chain has TRBV5-1 and TRBJ2-2; D tentatively fits TRBD1 or TRBD2 (5 bases each). The germline V and J ends were trimmed by 3 bases and 5 bases, with 14 bases remaining between them. CDR3 length: 15 residues. Per germline, CDR1 SGHRS and CDR2 YFSETQ. CDR3 loop: CASSWGRIPTGELFF. The CDR3 DNA follows: TGCGCCAGCAGCTGGGGACGGATCCCTACCGGGGAGCTGTTTTTT.

Only a few counts were recorded for this clonotype. This chain connects TRBV5-1 to TRBJ2-5; the D gene is possibly TRBD1 (7 bases). The V and J ends lost 9 bases and 5 bases respectively, with 20 bases between them. CDR3 size: 14 residues. CDR1 SGHRS and CDR2 YFSETQ come from the germline V gene. CDR3 amino acids: CATSQGGPGETQYF. The CDR3 coding sequence is TGCGCCACCTCGCAGGGGGGCCCTGGGGAGACCCAGTACTTC.

The table lists this clonotype with many counts. The J gene is TRBJ2-7, the V gene TRBV7-9; 7 positions match TRBD1. Germline V gene data show CDR1 as SEHNR and CDR2 as FQNEAQ (reference sequence). The CDR3 covers 15 residues. Losses at the gene ends were 4 bases for V and 0 bases for J; bases not matched to a gene: 6. The CDR3 DNA is TGTGCCAGCAGCTCCTGGACAGGTAGCTCCTACGAGCAGTACTTC. Translation: CASSSWTGSSYEQYF.

This clonotype was seen more than once but under ten times. The gene calls are TRBV6-1 and TRBJ2-4, with 11 bases lining up with TRBD2. The V and J ends lost 6 bases and 6 bases, in that order; junction bases with no gene match: 7. Germline loops: CDR1 MNHNS, CDR2 SASEGT. This CDR3 has 15 amino acids. CDR3 in amino acids: CASRETSGVLNIQYF. CDR3 nucleotide sequence: TGTGCCAGCAGAGAGACTAGCGGGGTATTAAACATTCAGTACTTC.

The V gene is TRBV7-8, the J gene TRBJ2-7; D remains ambiguous. The CDR3 runs to 14 residues. CDR1 SGHVS and CDR2 FQNEAQ come from the germline V gene. V was cut by 5 bases and J by 2 bases, with 13 bases left in between. The DNA for the CDR3 is TGTGCCAGCAGCCCCCAGCAAACGACCTACGAGCAGTACTTC. It is translated as CASSPQQTTYEQYF.

A note on this clonotype: The missing conserved phenylalanine or tryptophan at the end of this CDR3 makes a read error likely. This chain links TRBV25-1 with TRBJ2-3, with D perhaps being TRBD1 or TRBD2 (5 bases each). From germline, CDR1 is MGHDK and CDR2 SYGVNS. The CDR3 contains 16 residues. The ends were cut back, 8 bases at V and 1 base at J, with 19 bases in the middle. CDR3 DNA sequence: TGTGCCAGCGCCGCGGGTACTGGGGCTGGCACAGATACGCAGTATTAT. Amino acid sequence: CASAAGTGAGTDTQYY.

The chain couples TRBV20-1 to TRBJ2-6, with D uncertain. There are 16 residues in the CDR3. In germline, CDR1 is DFQATT, CDR2 SNEGSKA (reference sequence). Trimming took off 1 base at V and 0 bases at J, with 10 bases between the two ends. DNA for the CDR3: TGCAGTGCTAGAGCTGCCCATCTCTCTGGGGCCAACGTCCTGACTTTC. It codes for CSARAAHLSGANVLTF.